The 20 T cell receptor beta chains below all came from one sample that was sequenced in a study of radiation and T cells in renal cell carcinoma. The repertoire was sequenced with immunoSEQ multiplex PCR; TCRdb's copy has only in-frame clones and lacks some. The table includes roughly 58,000 clones, about 74% detected once. Documented time point: blood 4 weeks post-SBRT, at nephrectomy. The treatment is: 15 Gy SBRT to primary tumor, nephrectomy 4 weeks later. The sequencing here drew on blood, taken from a patient whose treatment included radiotherapy and nephrectomy. These receptors all come from a man aged 55 to 70 with renal cell carcinoma.

The chain combines TRBV5-4 with TRBJ2-2; 13 nucleotides line up with TRBD2. This CDR3 spans 16 amino acids. J lost 8 bases, V lost 4 bases, and 8 bases had no gene match. CDR1 and CDR2 (germline): SGHNT, YYREEE (reference sequence). DNA for the CDR3: TGTGCCAGCAGCCCCGGACTAGCGGGAGACATTGGGGAGCTGTTTTTT. Translating gives CASSPGLAGDIGELFF.

V and J are TRBV5-1 and TRBJ2-3; 7 nucleotides line up with TRBD1. This CDR3 contains 17 residues. Germline V gene sequence: CDR1 SGHRS, CDR2 YFSETQ. Unmatched junction bases numbered 11, after V lost 4 bases and J lost 0 bases. CDR3 coding DNA: TGCGCCAGCAGCCGAGATGGACAGGTTACTAGCACAGATACGCAGTATTTT. Its protein is CASSRDGQVTSTDTQYF.

DNA of the CDR3: TGTGCCAGCAGTGGGTCGACTTGGGGCACTGAAGCTTTCTTT. Amino acid sequence: CASSGSTWGTEAFF. This chain joins TRBV2 and TRBJ1-1; D is unclear. Germline assignment: CDR1 SNHLY and CDR2 FYNNEI. Trimming took off 4 bases at V and 4 bases at J, with 13 bases between the two ends. This CDR3 is 14 amino acids long.

This clone has more than one count but fewer than ten. The chain joins TRBV19 to TRBJ1-2; no reliable D call. The CDR3 runs to 13 residues. The V end lost 5 bases, the J end lost 5 bases, and 12 bases lay between the germline ends. Germline V gene lookup returns CDR1 LNHDA and CDR2 SQIVND (reference sequence). CDR3 sequence reads: CASSDDGSYGYTF. CDR3 nucleotides: TGTGCCAGTAGTGATGACGGATCATATGGCTACACCTTC.

The rearrangement links TRBV27 to TRBJ1-5; D unclear. From germline, CDR1 is MNHEY and CDR2 SMNVEV (reference sequence). The germline V and J ends were trimmed by 0 bases and 2 bases, with 8 bases remaining between them. The CDR3 has 15 residues. CDR3 loop: CASSLSLGGNQPQHF. In nucleotides, the CDR3 is TGTGCCAGCAGTTTATCGTTAGGAGGCAATCAGCCCCAGCATTTT.

This chain uses TRBV10-3 with TRBJ2-1; D may be TRBD2 (5 bases). Germline loops: CDR1 ENHRY, CDR2 SYGVKD. There are 17 residues in the CDR3. The V gene lost 4 bases and the J gene lost 5 bases, with 21 bases spanning the gap. CDR3 nucleotide sequence: TGTGCCATCAGTGCGGGGTCGGCCGGGGTCTTCCACAATGAGCAGTTCTTC. Amino acid sequence: CAISAGSAGVFHNEQFF.

The rearrangement links TRBV9 to TRBJ1-3, with D possibly being TRBD1 (5 bases). The CDR3 has 15 amino acids. Germline V gives CDR1 SGDLS, CDR2 YYNGEE. The V end was cut by 3 bases, the J end by 0 bases, with 10 bases between. CDR3 in DNA: TGTGCCAGCAGCGGCGACAGCTACTCTGGAAACACCATATATTTT. The encoded protein is CASSGDSYSGNTIYF.

This clone was seen a handful of times. The J gene is TRBJ2-7, the V gene TRBV4-1, with D unclear. V was pared by 0 bases and J by 2 bases, with 8 bases between. The CDR3 sequence is 14 residues long. CDR1 and CDR2 from the germline V gene are MGHRA and YSYEKL. Written as DNA, the CDR3 is TGCGCCAGCAGCCAAGATTTCCCCGCCTACGAGCAGTACTTC. Translating it yields CASSQDFPAYEQYF.

This clone has more than one count but fewer than ten. V is TRBV4-1 and J is TRBJ1-2, with D perhaps matching TRBD1 (5 bases). The CDR3 consists of 17 residues. V shed 0 bases and J shed 6 bases, with 20 bases lying between them. From germline, CDR1 is MGHRA and CDR2 YSYEKL. The CDR3 DNA reads TGCGCCAGCAGCCAAGATACTTTTAGGGCAGGGCGCGATGGCTACACCTTC. Translated: CASSQDTFRAGRDGYTF.

The chain couples TRBV18 to TRBJ2-6; D is ambiguous. The V and J ends lost 8 bases and 4 bases respectively, with 9 bases between them. CDR3 length: 13 residues. Per the germline V gene, CDR1 is KGHSH and CDR2 is LQKENI. This chain's CDR3 is CASRGSGANVLTF. CDR3 coding DNA: TGTGCCAGCCGAGGTTCCGGGGCCAACGTCCTGACTTTC.

This clone was picked up a small number of times. The rearrangement links TRBV6-1 to TRBJ1-3; D not certain. This CDR3 comprises 12 residues. Germline values: CDR1 MNHNS, CDR2 SASEGT. V was shortened by 2 bases and J by 4 bases, with 3 bases between the two germline ends. Here the CDR3 DNA reads TGTGCCAGCAGTGAATCAGGAAACACCATATATTTT. This translates into CASSESGNTIYF.

This clone was detected once. The V call is TRBV9, the J call TRBJ2-5, with a possible D match to TRBD1 (5 bases). Deletions cut 1 base from V and 5 bases from J, with 9 bases between. This CDR3 contains 13 residues. CDR1 and CDR2 from the germline V gene are SGDLS and YYNGEE. In nucleotides, the CDR3 is TGTGCCAGCAGCGTACTAGGGGCCGAGACCCAGTACTTC. This codes for CASSVLGAETQYF.

The genes are TRBV11-3 and TRBJ2-3; perhaps TRBD1 as D (6 bases). The CDR3 extends over 13 amino acids. Germline V lookup: CDR1 SGHNT, CDR2 YENEEA. V was clipped by 1 base and J by 14 bases, with 16 bases between them. This CDR3 reads CASSLARDTEPYF. The DNA for the CDR3 is TGTGCCAGCAGCTTAGCACGGGACACGGAGCCGTATTTT.

The CDR3 here is CASSSLDRDYEQYF. CDR3 coding DNA: TGTGCCAGCAGCTCCTTAGACAGGGACTACGAGCAGTACTTC. V gene TRBV5-4 combines with J gene TRBJ2-7; the match to TRBD1 covers 7 bases. The CDR3 spans 14 residues. CDR1 and CDR2 from the germline V gene are SGHNT and YYREEE (reference sequence). The V gene end was trimmed by 3 bases and the J gene end by 3 bases; junction bases not matched to a gene: 6.

The genes are TRBV6-5 and TRBJ1-2; D is uncertain. CDR1 MNHEY and CDR2 SVGAGI come from the germline V gene. The V end was cut by 5 bases, the J end by 8 bases, with 12 bases between. The CDR3 runs 12 residues. The CDR3 DNA is TGTGCCAGCAGTCCCCCCATGGGGGGCTACACCTTC. Residues: CASSPPMGGYTF.

The chain carries TRBV5-8 and TRBJ2-1, with a possible D match to TRBD2 (8 bases). V was pared by 7 bases and J by 6 bases, with 26 bases between. The CDR3 sequence is 17 residues long. Germline CDR1 and CDR2: SGHTS and YDEGEE. This CDR3 reads CASLTPGGAQGINEQFF. In nucleotides, the CDR3 is TGTGCCAGCTTGACTCCGGGGGGGGCACAGGGGATCAATGAGCAGTTCTTC.

This clone was observed a few times. This chain connects TRBV2 to TRBJ2-3, with D perhaps TRBD2 (7 bases). The germline V gene encodes CDR1 SNHLY and CDR2 FYNNEI. V lost 3 bases, J lost 3 bases, and 19 bases lay in between. This CDR3 spans 17 amino acids. CDR3 DNA sequence: TGTGCCAGCAGTGATCCCCCTCGCGGGGGCGGGACAGATACGCAGTATTTT. It yields the protein CASSDPPRGGGTDTQYF.

The chain has TRBV7-9 and TRBJ2-3, with 10 nucleotides matching TRBD1. V gave up 4 bases and J gave up 4 bases; unmatched junction bases: 2. CDR3 length: 14 residues. The germline V gene encodes CDR1 SEHNR and CDR2 FQNEAQ (reference sequence). The CDR3 here is CASSSGQGADTQYF. CDR3 nucleotide sequence: TGTGCCAGCAGCTCCGGACAGGGGGCAGATACGCAGTATTTT.

The CDR3 region is CASSLEGASGANEQFF. The CDR3 DNA sequence: TGTGCCAGCAGCTTAGAGGGGGCTAGCGGGGCCAATGAGCAGTTCTTC. This chain uses TRBV7-2 with TRBJ2-1; the match to TRBD2 covers 9 bases. Per the germline V gene, CDR1 is SGHTA and CDR2 is FQGNSA. The CDR3 has 16 amino acids. V was pared by 1 base and J by 6 bases, with 7 bases of the junction left unmatched.

This clone was detected once. This chain joins TRBV7-9 and TRBJ2-7; TRBD2 matches at 10 bases. V lost 3 bases to trimming and J lost 0 bases; unmatched junction nucleotides: 8. The CDR3 runs 17 residues. In germline, CDR1 is SEHNR, CDR2 FQNEAQ (reference sequence). CDR3 DNA: TGTGCCAGCAGCTTGGGCGGACTAGCGGCCGGCTCCTACGAGCAGTACGTC. This gives the protein CASSLGGLAAGSYEQYV.